This T cell receptor beta chain comes out of a study of shared clonotypes between healthy human individuals. The wider study: The study drew on a couple of women and a few men aged 18 to 49 as donors. Study-level findings and limits: Larger estimated richness was generally recorded for naive subsets relative to memory subsets. Researchers sampled blood only, noting tissue repertoires likely differ.

CD45RO-negative, CCR7-positively selected cells formed the naive CD8 fraction, excluding terminally differentiated effector memory CD45RA+ cells. V lost 3 bases, J lost 0 bases, and 10 bases lay in between. This CDR3 has 15 amino acids. Germline V gives CDR1 MNHEY, CDR2 SMNVEV (reference sequence). About this clone: No antigen is known for it.

The assay was carried out at the deep level. Repertoires were generated with immunoSEQ multiplex PCR, while TCRdb's copy carries only in-frame clones and drops some. The sample lists about 680,000 clones, around 92% occurring once. The sequenced sample was naive CD8+ T cells sorted from blood. This chain connects TRBV27 to TRBJ2-3; tentatively, D is TRBD2 (6 bases). The TCR originated in a man aged 30 to 39 in good health. The DNA for the CDR3 is TGTGCCAGCAGTTTCTTCAGCGGGAGCACAGATACGCAGTATTTT. It encodes CASSFFSGSTDTQYF.